The 4 T cell receptor beta chains listed next were all sequenced from one sample in a study of molecular identifiers for immune sequencing clone quantification. TCRdb called the PCR reads again in MiXCR, with one record for every CDR3 protein. There are 460,000 or so distinct CDR3 sequences in the sample; 25% occur only once, and roughly 0.79% lies in the top ten. Material for sequencing was naive CD8+ T cells from blood, with Jurkat cell RNA spiked in. The subset here: FACS-sorted CD8+CD4-CCR7+CD45RA+ naive T cells. These receptor sequences come from a human donor in good health. Some libraries in this study had Jurkat cell RNA spiked in.

The CDR3 loop reads CASSNQPQHF. The CDR3 DNA sequence: TGTGCCAGCAGCAATCAGCCCCAGCATTTT. This rearrangement joins TRBV21-1 to TRBJ1-5. TRBV21-1 is noted as a pseudogene. This CDR3 contains 10 residues.

The rearrangement uses TRBV29-1 and TRBJ2-7, with D perhaps matching TRBD1 (6 bases). This CDR3 has 14 amino acids. Looked up from germline, CDR1 is SQVTM and CDR2 is ANQGSEA. Trimming shortened V by 6 bases and J by 0 bases, and 15 bases separated the two germline ends. The CDR3 DNA reads TGCAGCGTGGACAGCGCCGATAGCTCCTACGAGCAGTACTTC. This encodes CSVDSADSSYEQYF.

This clonotype was seen a handful of times. This chain joins TRBV7-9 and TRBJ2-5; either TRBD1 or TRBD2 may fit D (6 bases each). With 3 bases removed from V and 3 bases from J, the gap between germline ends came to 14 bases. In germline, CDR1 is SEHNR, CDR2 FQNEAQ (reference sequence). The CDR3 extends over 15 amino acids. The CDR3 reads CASSLVTGAKETQYF. CDR3 in DNA: TGTGCCAGCAGCTTGGTAACGGGGGCTAAAGAGACCCAGTACTTC.

On this clonotype: A much more abundant neighbour one base away suggests this may be a read error. The gene calls are TRBV20-1 and TRBJ2-7; a weak D match, TRBD1 (6 bases). The CDR3 is made up of 13 amino acids. V lost 3 bases, J lost 2 bases, and 11 bases lay in between. Germline V gene sequence: CDR1 DFQATT, CDR2 SNEGSKA (reference sequence). CDR3 sequence (DNA): TGCAGTGCTAGCGTGGACAGCACCTACGAGCAGTACTTC. This gives the protein CSASVDSTYEQYF.